This TCR beta chain was captured in a study of T-cell reconstitution after alpha-beta-depleted transplantation in children. At least ten counts were recorded for this clonotype. Unique molecular identifiers were incorporated during preparation of the TCRbeta library. TCRdb called the PCR reads again in MiXCR, with one record for every CDR3 protein. Of about 90,000 distinct CDR3 sequences in the sample, 8% to 9% were seen once. The V gene lost 3 bases and the J gene lost 8 bases, with 20 bases spanning the gap. The CDR3 spans 15 residues. The germline gives CDR1 DFQATT, CDR2 SNEGSKA (reference sequence).

The sequencing here drew on PBMCs from the stem cell graft donor, taken from the stem cell graft. This TCR was recovered from a human donor who donated a stem cell graft to a child with congenital amegakaryocytic thrombocytopenia. The genes are TRBV20-1 and TRBJ2-1, with a weak D call TRBD2 (5 bases). CDR3: CSASTVTNVDDEQFF. As DNA, the CDR3 is TGCAGTGCTAGCACCGTGACTAACGTCGACGATGAGCAGTTCTTC.